These 27 T cell receptor beta chains were sequenced from one sample in a study of T cells in Graves' hyperthyroidism and ophthalmopathy. Amplification yielded TCR beta CDR3 regions, with RNA transcripts as the source. HTBI primers were the set used in a first-round RT-PCR of the TCR CDR3. Using its own MiXCR run on the multiplex PCR reads, TCRdb lists one record per CDR3 protein. The repertoire holds 530,000 or so distinct CDR3 sequences, about a sixth seen once, with 15% to 20% in the top ten. Sequenced sample: blood. The receptor set was obtained from a woman between 18 and 29 years old with Graves' ophthalmopathy.

About this clonotype: One junction end does not reproduce the germline sequence, and a read error may be involved. The CDR3 loop reads CASGYRESMRRQETQYF. Written as DNA, the CDR3 is TGTGCCAGCGGTTATAGGGAGTCTATGAGGCGGCAAGAGACCCAGTACTTC. The chain combines TRBV6-9 with TRBJ2-5; maybe TRBD2 (5 bases). In germline, CDR1 is MNHGY, CDR2 SVAAGI. The CDR3 runs 17 residues.

V and J are TRBV9 and TRBJ1-1; D is ambiguous. The V end lost 5 bases, the J end lost 4 bases, and 15 bases lay between the germline ends. The CDR3 is 14 amino acids. The germline CDR1 and CDR2 sequences are SGDLS and YYNGEE. The CDR3 coding sequence is TGTGCCAGCAGTCCCCGTACCGGAGCCACTGAAGCTTTCTTT. It is translated as CASSPRTGATEAFF.

In its sample, this clonotype was seen a few times. The CDR3 protein is CASSSGAEESTDTQYF. The CDR3 region has the DNA TGTGCCAGCAGCTCAGGGGCGGAAGAAAGCACAGATACGCAGTATTTT. V usage is TRBV7-9 and J usage is TRBJ2-3, with D possibly TRBD1 on 6 matching bases. CDR3 length equals 16 residues. Trimming left V 4 bases short and J 0 bases short, with 14 bases between. Germline lookup yields CDR1 SEHNR and CDR2 FQNEAQ (reference sequence). Drawing the rest from reference TRBV7-9 and TRBJ2-3, the complete variable domain is DTGVSQNPRHKITKRGQNVTFRCDPISEHNRLYWYRQTLGQGPEFLTYFQNEAQLEKSRLLSDRFSAERPKGSFSTLEIQRTEQGDSAMYLCASSSGAEESTDTQYFGPGTRLTVL.

The sample holds many counts of this clonotype. The CDR3 loop is CASSRPGQPQETQYF. CDR3 nucleotide sequence: TGTGCCAGCAGTAGACCGGGACAGCCCCAAGAGACCCAGTACTTC. The chain couples TRBV6-1 to TRBJ2-5, with 7 bases identical to TRBD1. The ends lost 5 bases at V and 1 base at J; junction bases unmatched: 7. Germline assignment: CDR1 MNHNS and CDR2 SASEGT. The CDR3 loop spans 15 amino acids.

This chain links TRBV19 with TRBJ2-2, with TRBD1 identical over 10 bases. This CDR3 is 17 amino acids long. Germline values: CDR1 LNHDA, CDR2 SQIVND (reference sequence). Germline trimming cut 4 bases from V and 7 bases from J; bases unmatched to any gene: 12. The CDR3: CASSTQTGGLFVGELFF. CDR3 nucleotide sequence: TGTGCCAGTAGTACCCAGACAGGGGGCCTTTTTGTCGGGGAGCTGTTTTTT. Combining the CDR3 with reference TRBV19 and TRBJ2-2 gives the whole variable domain DGGITQSPKYLFRKEGQNVTLSCEQNLNHDAMYWYRQDPGQGLRLIYYSQIVNDFQKGDIAEGYSVSREKKESFPLTVTSAQKNPTAFYLCASSTQTGGLFVGELFFGEGSRLTVL.

This chain connects TRBV4-1 to TRBJ2-1, with 7 bases fitting TRBD2. Trimming cost V 8 bases and J 5 bases; bases outside gene matches: 9. Germline lookup yields CDR1 MGHRA and CDR2 YSYEKL. The CDR3 runs 14 residues. In DNA form, the CDR3 reads TGCGCCAGCGCCCGGGGGGTGGAGGACAATGAGCAGTTCTTC. Protein product: CASARGVEDNEQFF.

The chain recombines TRBV13 with TRBJ2-1; TRBD2 matches 9 bases. The V and J ends lost 3 bases and 5 bases, in that order; junction bases with no gene match: 11. This CDR3 comprises 17 residues. Germline CDR1 is PRHDT and CDR2 is FYEKMQ (reference sequence). DNA of the CDR3: TGTGCCAGCAGCTTGAACCTAGGCGGGGGGGCTCACAATGAGCAGTTCTTC. Protein product: CASSLNLGGGAHNEQFF.

The chain couples TRBV5-6 to TRBJ2-3; 11 bases are a match to TRBD1. CDR3 length: 15 amino acids. With V trimmed by 5 bases and J by 4 bases, 6 bases remained unmatched. Germline CDR1 and CDR2: SGHDT and YYEEEE. The CDR3 protein is CASSRPGQGADTQYF. CDR3 in DNA: TGTGCCAGCAGTCGGCCGGGACAGGGGGCAGATACGCAGTATTTT.

This clonotype has only a few counts. CDR3 loop: CASRMGQSSYNEQFF. The CDR3 DNA sequence: TGTGCCAGTAGAATGGGACAGAGCTCCTACAATGAGCAGTTCTTC. The rearrangement links TRBV19 to TRBJ2-1, with 7 nucleotides matching TRBD1. Germline V CDR1 and CDR2: LNHDA, SQIVND (reference sequence). The CDR3 extends over 15 amino acids. Trimming cost V 6 bases and J 0 bases; bases outside gene matches: 5.

As regards this clonotype: Without the conserved terminal phenylalanine or tryptophan, this CDR3 likely stems from a read error. The rearrangement joins TRBV4-1 to TRBJ1-1, with 12 bases fitting TRBD1. J gave up 4 bases and V 4 bases, and 10 bases lay outside the gene matches. The CDR3 has 17 amino acids. Germline V lookup: CDR1 MGHRA, CDR2 YSYEKL. CDR3: CASSPTGTGGLSTEAFL. CDR3 bases: TGCGCCAGCAGCCCCACTGGGACAGGGGGCTTGAGCACTGAAGCTTTCCTT.

This clonotype has a handful of counts. This sequence joins TRBV20-1 and TRBJ1-2; possibly TRBD1 for D (5 bases). This CDR3 has 15 amino acids. Trimming took 0 bases from V and 0 from J, leaving 11 bases between them. Germline V lookup: CDR1 DFQATT, CDR2 SNEGSKA (reference sequence). DNA for the CDR3: TGCAGTGCTAGAGATCAGGGCGGTCCTAACTATGGCTACACCTTC. It specifies CSARDQGGPNYGYTF.

This clonotype was recorded many times. The chain employs TRBV14 and TRBJ2-1; TRBD1 is a possible D gene (5 bases). The length of the CDR3 is 14 residues. CDR1 is SGHDN and CDR2 is FVKESK in the germline V gene. V was pared by 4 bases and J by 7 bases, with 14 bases between. The CDR3 bases are TGTGCCAGCAGCCGGGGCGAAGGGGTAAATGAGCAGTTCTTC. It encodes CASSRGEGVNEQFF.

Details on this clonotype: A much larger clone lies one base from this, so it may be a read error. This chain uses TRBV6-2 or TRBV6-3 with TRBJ1-1; 7 bases fit TRBD1. Germline CDR1 reads MNHEY; CDR2 reads SVGEGT. The CDR3 loop spans 15 amino acids. The ends lost 6 bases at V and 1 base at J; junction bases unmatched: 8. As DNA, the CDR3 is TGTGCCAGCAGCCGACAGGGAGTGGAGAACACTGAAGCTTTCTTT. It specifies CASSRQGVENTEAFF.

The chain combines TRBV4-1 with TRBJ2-7; D is tentatively TRBD1 or TRBD2 (5 bases each). V lost 2 bases to trimming and J lost 4 bases, with 18 bases between them. This CDR3 is built from 16 residues. Germline V CDR1 and CDR2: MGHRA, YSYEKL. CDR3 in amino acids: CASSQPDEGFGYEQYF. The CDR3 coding sequence is TGCGCCAGCAGCCAACCTGATGAGGGGTTCGGGTACGAGCAGTACTTC.

This clonotype was found a few times. The chain carries TRBV28 and TRBJ2-3; D is perhaps TRBD2 (5 bases). The V gene lost 5 bases and the J gene lost 5 bases, with 17 bases spanning the gap. The germline gives CDR1 MDHEN, CDR2 SYDVKM. The CDR3 is made up of 15 amino acids. The CDR3 is CASSRIIWAGDTQYF. The CDR3 DNA reads TGTGCCAGCAGTCGGATTATTTGGGCGGGAGATACGCAGTATTTT.

The chain employs TRBV12-3 or TRBV12-4 and TRBJ2-5; D remains ambiguous. Trimming shortened V by 6 bases and J by 4 bases, and 9 bases separated the two germline ends. The CDR3 spans 12 residues. In DNA, the CDR3 is TGTGCCAGCAGCTTCCGAAGAGAGACCCAGTACTTC. It encodes CASSFRRETQYF.

This clonotype was seen a handful of times. The chain combines TRBV9 with TRBJ2-2, with 7 bases matching TRBD2. This CDR3 spans 14 amino acids. Looked up from germline, CDR1 is SGDLS and CDR2 is YYNGEE. V trimming: 4 bases; J trimming: 6 bases; junction bases outside the gene matches: 6. The CDR3 bases are TGTGCCAGCAGCTTAGGACTAGTCCCCGGGGAGCTGTTTTTT. This codes for CASSLGLVPGELFF.

This clonotype was observed at least ten times. J is TRBJ1-2 and V is TRBV2; D possibly corresponds to TRBD1 (5 bases). Between the trimmed V and J ends, which lost 3 bases and 4 bases, there was a span of 6 bases. Germline V CDR1 and CDR2: SNHLY, FYNNEI. The CDR3 length is 12 residues. In DNA, the CDR3 is TGTGCCAGCAGTGAGGACACCTATGGCTACACCTTC. As protein: CASSEDTYGYTF. Variable domain in full (rest from reference TRBV2 and TRBJ1-2): EPEVTQTPSHQVTQMGQEVILRCVPISNHLYFYWYRQILGQKVEFLVSFYNNEISEKSEIFDDQFSVERPDGSNFTLKIRSTKLEDSAMYFCASSEDTYGYTFGSGTRLTVV.

The chain couples TRBV6-5 to TRBJ2-5; D is unresolved. The CDR3 consists of 20 residues. The V end lost 0 bases, the J end lost 1 base, and 24 bases lay between the germline ends. Germline loops: CDR1 MNHEY, CDR2 SVGAGI. CDR3 bases: TGTGCCAGCAGTTACTCGATCGGCCGGCGTGAATACCCCCTCCAAGAGACCCAGTACTTC. Protein: CASSYSIGRREYPLQETQYF.

The V and J genes are TRBV29-1 and TRBJ1-1; 8 positions agree with TRBD1. Germline trimming cut 7 bases from V and 3 bases from J; bases unmatched to any gene: 10. This CDR3 has 14 amino acids. The V gene's germline CDR1 is SQVTM and CDR2 ANQGSEA. The CDR3 here is CSARTGSVDTEAFF. As DNA, the CDR3 is TGCAGCGCTAGGACAGGGTCGGTAGACACTGAAGCTTTCTTT.

CDR3 DNA sequence: TGTGCCAGCAGTTTATTGGGGTGGGAAGAGACCCAGTACTTC. Translating gives CASSLLGWEETQYF. J is TRBJ2-5 and V is TRBV27, with D unresolved. The V and J ends lost 1 base and 3 bases respectively, with 9 bases between them. This CDR3 spans 14 amino acids. CDR1 MNHEY and CDR2 SMNVEV come from the germline V gene (reference sequence).

This clonotype has ten or more counts. V usage is TRBV6-2 or TRBV6-3 and J usage is TRBJ2-1, with D possibly matching TRBD2 (6 bases). This CDR3 contains 17 residues. V was trimmed by 7 bases and J by 0 bases, leaving 19 bases between them. The germline gives CDR1 MNHEY, CDR2 SVGEGT. CDR3 coding DNA: TGTGCCAGCAACTCCCGGGCTAGCGTTAGCTCCTACAATGAGCAGTTCTTC. Its protein is CASNSRASVSSYNEQFF.

This clonotype was detected only a few times. CDR3 coding DNA: TGTGCCTGGAGAGACAGAACGCTAAACACTGAAGCTTTCTTT. Encoded protein: CAWRDRTLNTEAFF. The rearrangement links TRBV30 to TRBJ1-1, with TRBD1 as a possible D gene (5 bases). V dropped 3 bases and J dropped 2 bases, with 13 bases sitting between them. This CDR3 has 14 residues. CDR1 GTSNPN and CDR2 SVGIG come from the germline V gene (reference sequence).

In this sample, this clonotype turned up a few times. The chain recombines TRBV5-8 with TRBJ1-1, with 9 bases matching TRBD1. Per germline, CDR1 SGHTS and CDR2 YDEGEE. V trimming: 4 bases; J trimming: 6 bases; junction bases outside the gene matches: 7. The CDR3 is made up of 14 amino acids. The DNA for the CDR3 is TGTGCCAGCAGCACGGGACAGGGTGTTCCTGAAGCTTTCTTT. The encoded protein is CASSTGQGVPEAFF.

This clonotype showed up just a few times. The chain has TRBV27 and TRBJ1-2, with a weak D call TRBD1 (6 bases). Trimming cost V 4 bases and J 7 bases, with 16 bases left between them. Germline V lookup: CDR1 MNHEY, CDR2 SMNVEV (reference sequence). The CDR3 totals 14 residues. This CDR3 is CASSSYQGIGGYTF. CDR3 nucleotide sequence: TGTGCCAGCAGTTCTTATCAGGGGATCGGTGGCTACACCTTC.

The chain carries TRBV9 and TRBJ2-7; the D gene is possibly TRBD1 (6 bases). The germline V gene has CDR1 SGDLS and CDR2 YYNGEE. V gave up 0 bases and J gave up 3 bases, with 10 bases separating them. CDR3 length: 14 amino acids. The CDR3 bases are TGTGCCAGCAGCGTAGCGTCCAGGGGCTACGAGCAGTACTTC. Protein sequence: CASSVASRGYEQYF.

This clonotype showed up many times. The chain links TRBV7-9 to TRBJ2-7; the match to TRBD2 covers 11 bases. The CDR3 is made up of 14 amino acids. Germline V CDR1 and CDR2: SEHNR, FQNEAQ (reference sequence). V shed 5 bases and J 4 bases; nucleotides not matched to a gene: 4. CDR3 loop: CASSRGLAEYEQYF. CDR3 coding DNA: TGTGCCAGCAGCAGGGGACTAGCGGAGTACGAGCAGTACTTC.